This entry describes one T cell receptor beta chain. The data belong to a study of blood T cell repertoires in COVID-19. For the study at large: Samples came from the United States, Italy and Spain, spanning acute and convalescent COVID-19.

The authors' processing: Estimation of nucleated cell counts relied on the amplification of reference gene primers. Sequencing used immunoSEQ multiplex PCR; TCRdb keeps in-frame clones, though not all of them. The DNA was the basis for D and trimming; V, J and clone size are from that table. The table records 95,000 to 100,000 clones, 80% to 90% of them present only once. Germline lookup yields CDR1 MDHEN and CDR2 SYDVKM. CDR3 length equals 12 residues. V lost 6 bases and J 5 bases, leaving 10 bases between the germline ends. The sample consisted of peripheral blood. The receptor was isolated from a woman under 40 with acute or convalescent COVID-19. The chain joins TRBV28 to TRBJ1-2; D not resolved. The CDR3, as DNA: TGTGCCAGCAGCCAGACGGGGTATGGCTACACCTTC. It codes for CASSQTGYGYTF.